This is a list of T cell receptor beta chains from one sample in a study of lymphopenia after photon versus proton radiotherapy. Only in-frame clones appear in the TCRdb table, and some are missing; sequencing was by immunoSEQ multiplex PCR. The table has more than 25,000 clones, approximately 90% seen once. The sample consisted of peripheral blood, taken from a patient treated with photon-based radiotherapy. All receptors derive from a man aged 50 to 60 with gastric cancer. CDR3s include the opening cysteine and the closing phenylalanine or tryptophan. A D gene is named only where the DNA matches it firmly. Clone size is stated in some rows and not others, as once, few, many or a class when expanded.

CASSQSLASDTQYF	TGTGCCAGTAGTCAATCACTAGCATCAGATACGCAGTATTTT	-	-	TRBJ2-3	TRBV19
CASSLTTGATGELFF	TGTGCCAGCAGCTTAACGACAGGGGCCACCGGGGAGCTGTTTTTT	-	TRBD1	TRBJ2-2	TRBV7-3
CASSQERVTGELFF	TGCGCCAGCAGCCAAGAGAGGGTCACCGGGGAGCTGTTTTTT	-	-	TRBJ2-2	TRBV4-1
CAISDRETQYF	TGTGCCATCAGTGATAGGGAGACCCAGTACTTC	once	-	TRBJ2-5	TRBV10-3
CASSYFGTFEQYF	TGTGCCAGCAGTTACTTTGGGACGTTCGAGCAGTACTTC	-	-	TRBJ2-7	TRBV6-6
CASSVSSWETQYF	TGTGCCAGCAGTGTCTCTAGCTGGGAGACCCAGTACTTC	once	-	TRBJ2-5	TRBV2
CASGTYKETQYF	TGTGCCAGCGGGACTTATAAAGAGACCCAGTACTTC	-	-	TRBJ2-5	TRBV27
CASSPPGQGGTNEKLFF	TGTGCCAGCTCACCACCAGGACAGGGAGGGACTAATGAAAAACTGTTTTTT	-	TRBD1	TRBJ1-4	TRBV18
CASSPGQANYGYTF	TGTGCCAGCAGTCCAGGGCAAGCTAACTATGGCTACACCTTC	-	-	TRBJ1-2	TRBV7-9
CASSLGQGAGSPLHF	TGCGCCAGCAGCTTGGGACAGGGGGCGGGTTCACCCCTCCACTTT	-	TRBD1	TRBJ1-6	TRBV5-1
CASSSTGGDYEQYF	TGTGCCAGCAGCTCAACAGGGGGCGACTACGAGCAGTACTTC	-	TRBD1	TRBJ2-7	TRBV11-1
CASSPEQRGFTGELFF	TGTGCCAGCAGCCCGGAACAGCGGGGGTTTACCGGGGAGCTGTTTTTT	-	TRBD2	TRBJ2-2	TRBV5-6
CASSLGYPGETQYF	TGTGCCAGCAGCTTAGGCTACCCCGGGGAGACCCAGTACTTC	-	-	TRBJ2-5	TRBV7-7
CASSRDWSEQYF	TGTGCCAGCAGCCGGGATTGGTCGGAGCAGTACTTC	few	-	TRBJ2-7	TRBV14
CASRSGIGARNTEAFF	TGCGCCAGCAGAAGCGGAATTGGGGCCCGGAACACTGAAGCTTTCTTT	-	-	TRBJ1-1	TRBV5-1
CASSLAWFPQYF	TGCGCCAGCAGCTTGGCCTGGTTTCCCCAGTACTTC	-	-	TRBJ2-5	TRBV5-1
CASSLPGLAGPRTQYF	TGTGCCAGCAGCTTACCCGGACTAGCGGGTCCTCGGACCCAGTACTTC	-	TRBD2	TRBJ2-5	TRBV7-9
CASSLGQGLTGELFF	TGTGCCAGCAGTCTAGGGCAGGGGCTAACCGGGGAGCTGTTTTTT	-	-	TRBJ2-2	TRBV27
CSATGGGGYTF	TGCAGTGCTACTGGGGGGGGTGGCTACACCTTC	-	-	TRBJ1-2	TRBV20-1
CAWSVRKGPGNTIYF	TGTGCCTGGAGTGTACGGAAGGGGCCTGGAAACACCATATATTTT	-	-	TRBJ1-3	TRBV30
CASSFGSNSAGELFF	TGTGCCAGCAGCTTCGGGTCGAACAGCGCCGGGGAGCTGTTTTTT	-	-	TRBJ2-2	TRBV5-4
CASRTQGFGTDTQYF	TGTGCCAGCAGGACACAGGGGTTCGGCACAGATACGCAGTATTTT	-	TRBD1	TRBJ2-3	TRBV11-2
CASSLLGGKDEQFF	TGTGCCAGTAGTCTACTAGGGGGGAAAGATGAGCAGTTCTTC	once	-	TRBJ2-1	TRBV19
CASSLGGTADEQFF	TGTGCCAGCAGCTTGGGTGGCACTGCTGATGAGCAGTTCTTC	-	-	TRBJ2-1	TRBV11-3
CASSPRTGQKETQYF	TGTGCCAGCTCACCTAGGACAGGACAAAAAGAGACCCAGTACTTC	-	TRBD1	TRBJ2-5	TRBV18
CASSRDSQSTDTQYF	TGCGCCAGCAGCCGGGACAGCCAGAGCACAGATACGCAGTATTTT	-	TRBD1	TRBJ2-3	TRBV4-3
CASGLKLAGGLGTDTQYF	TGTGCTAGTGGTTTGAAACTAGCGGGGGGGTTGGGCACAGATACGCAGTATTTT	-	TRBD2	TRBJ2-3	TRBV12-5
CASSPPRWGARDTQYF	TGTGCCAGCAGCCCCCCTCGTTGGGGGGCTAGAGATACGCAGTATTTT	-	-	TRBJ2-3	TRBV5-6
CASSFYTSYEQYF	TGTGCCAGCAGCTTCTACACCTCCTACGAGCAGTACTTC	once	-	TRBJ2-7	TRBV5-6
CASRARQGAIDTQYF	TGCGCCAGCAGGGCGCGACAGGGGGCGATAGATACGCAGTATTTT	few	TRBD1	TRBJ2-3	TRBV10-2
CASSAGTEAFF	TGTGCCAGCAGTGCTGGGACTGAAGCTTTCTTT	-	-	TRBJ1-1	TRBV11-3
CASSRYSNQPQHF	TGTGCCAGCAGCCGCTATAGCAATCAGCCCCAGCATTTT	-	-	TRBJ1-5	TRBV7-2
CASSDSRTTYGYTF	TGTGCCAGCAGTGACTCGCGGACAACCTATGGCTACACCTTC	-	-	TRBJ1-2	TRBV6-4